This T cell receptor beta chain was documented in a study of blood T cell repertoires in COVID-19 (TCRdb year 2020). Describing the broader study: Collaborator samples came from the United States, Italy and Spain and covered acute and convalescent phases of COVID-19. The prospective study material was composed of cDNA or gDNA derived from T cells, B-cell-depleted T cells, or PBMCs. The dataset comprised deeply sampled blood TCRbeta repertoires from subjects exposed to, actively infected with, or recovered from COVID-19. The repertoires were released in a freely available public database intended as a resource for research on the immune response to SARS-CoV-2. Samples were obtained from the ongoing ImmuneRACE study (first 160 participants) and from some 1,300 subjects provided by 6 global collaborators. Nearly every sample came with metadata listing a de-identified subject ID, COVID-19 status, age in years and sex. Where available, HLA class I and class II types were obtained from metadata supplied by the sample provider rather than from assay-based typing.

The paper's findings and limits, for the study overall: The amount of clinical and demographic metadata varied by source and participant and was provided uncurated.

This clone was counted once. What antigen it recognizes has not been identified. No much larger clone exists at a distance of one base, and base qualities are not known. The collaborating institutions used their own protocols to collect whole blood in K2EDTA tubes. For TCRbeta analysis, collaborators shipped samples in one of three forms: frozen whole blood, isolated PBMCs, or DNA extracted from either of those sample types. TCRbeta CDR3 regions were amplified from genomic DNA using the immunoSEQ Assay, a bias-controlled multiplex PCR. As for the authors' bioinformatics: The number of nucleated cells in each sample was estimated by amplification of reference gene primers within the assay. To quantify the absolute abundance of each unique TCRbeta CDR3 rearrangement, sequence reads were collapsed and filtered. Productive Simpson clonality was computed per sample as the square root of Simpson's diversity index over productive rearrangements. TCRdb limited this immuneACCESS table to in-frame rearrangements with V and J called. A share of clones is missing; checked studies link under half to unresolved V genes, and the rest is unexplained. V and J calls and clone size follow that table, whereas D and trimming were derived from the DNA. This sample lists approximately 110,000 clones; over 75% were detected once. Roughly 20% of the sample is held by the ten biggest clonotypes.

The CDR3 runs 15 amino acids, cysteine and phenylalanine included. CDR3 DNA is the only sequence kept; it has 45 bases, read in frame from the first base. CDR1 and CDR2 (SNHLY, FYNNEI) derive from the germline V gene. V is cut by 6 bases and J by 3 bases, and the space between the germline ends is 18 bases. The rearrangement combines TRBV2 with TRBJ2-7; a tentative D match to TRBD1 spans 5 bases. The sample taken for sequencing was peripheral blood. The TCR comes from a man between 70 and 80 years old with active or convalescent COVID-19. The DNA sequence reads TGTGCCAGCAGCGTGGACCAGGGCGCGGTCTACGAGCAGTACTTC. This encodes CASSVDQGAVYEQYF.